This T cell receptor beta chain was identified in a study of blood T cell repertoires in COVID-19. Original processing methods: Cell counts per sample came from amplifying reference gene primers. Measured with immunoSEQ multiplex PCR; TCRdb has only the in-frame clones, and not every one. V, J and clone size derive from that table, while D and trimming were established from the DNA sequence. The table lists about 80,000 clones, roughly 89% of them singletons. Sequences were obtained from peripheral blood. This clonotype was sampled from a man between 45 and 60 years old with acute or convalescent COVID-19.

This CDR3 is CASRTGTASMNTEAFF. Written as DNA, the CDR3 is TGTGCCAGCAGGACCGGGACAGCTAGTATGAACACTGAAGCTTTCTTT. The gene calls are TRBV28 and TRBJ1-1; 7 bases match TRBD1. This CDR3 is built from 16 residues. The V and J ends lost 6 bases and 0 bases, in that order; junction bases with no gene match: 10. Per germline, CDR1 MDHEN and CDR2 SYDVKM.